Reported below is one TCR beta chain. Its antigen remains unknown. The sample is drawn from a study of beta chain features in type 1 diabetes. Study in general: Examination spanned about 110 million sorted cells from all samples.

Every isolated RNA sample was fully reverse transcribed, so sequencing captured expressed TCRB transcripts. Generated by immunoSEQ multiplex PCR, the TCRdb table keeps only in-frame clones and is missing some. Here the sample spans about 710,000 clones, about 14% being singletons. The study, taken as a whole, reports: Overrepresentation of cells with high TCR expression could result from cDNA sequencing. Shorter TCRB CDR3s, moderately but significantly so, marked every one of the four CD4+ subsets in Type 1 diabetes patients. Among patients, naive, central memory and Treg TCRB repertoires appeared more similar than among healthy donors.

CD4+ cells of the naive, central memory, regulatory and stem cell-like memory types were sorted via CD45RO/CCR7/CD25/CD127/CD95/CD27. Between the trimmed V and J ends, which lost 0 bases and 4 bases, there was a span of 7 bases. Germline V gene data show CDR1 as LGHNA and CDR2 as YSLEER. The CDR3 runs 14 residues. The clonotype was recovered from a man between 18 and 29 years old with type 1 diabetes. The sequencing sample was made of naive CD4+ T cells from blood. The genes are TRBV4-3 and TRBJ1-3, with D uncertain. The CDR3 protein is CASSQENTGNTIYF. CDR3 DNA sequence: TGCGCCAGCAGCCAAGAAAATACCGGAAACACCATATATTTT.